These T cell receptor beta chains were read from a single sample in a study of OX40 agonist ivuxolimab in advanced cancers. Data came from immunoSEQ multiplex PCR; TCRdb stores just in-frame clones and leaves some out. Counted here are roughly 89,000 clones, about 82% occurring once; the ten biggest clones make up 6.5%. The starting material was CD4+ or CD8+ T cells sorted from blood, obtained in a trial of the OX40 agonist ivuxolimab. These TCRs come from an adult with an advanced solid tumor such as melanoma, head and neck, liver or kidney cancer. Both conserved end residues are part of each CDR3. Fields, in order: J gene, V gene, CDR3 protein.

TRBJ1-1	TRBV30	CAWSVGRGRAFF
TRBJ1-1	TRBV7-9	CASSYGDWTFF
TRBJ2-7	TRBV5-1	CASSLDSPYEQYF
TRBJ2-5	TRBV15	CATSRDFASGRGGFSTQYF
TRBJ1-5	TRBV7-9	CASSPRGSGNQPQHF
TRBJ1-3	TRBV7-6	CASSSYPGNTIYF
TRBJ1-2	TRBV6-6	CASSYPGANYGYTF
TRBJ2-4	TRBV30	CACATGGGNIQYF
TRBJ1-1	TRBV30	CAWKRALTKNTEAFF
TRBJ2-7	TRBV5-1	CASSKGGQGFNEQYF
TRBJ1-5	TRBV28	CASSLREYNLGQPQHF
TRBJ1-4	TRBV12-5	CASGFGSGRSEKLFF
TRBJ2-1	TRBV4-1	CASSQVNFLGRLEYEQFF
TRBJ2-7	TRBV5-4	CASSLGLGTDLYEQYF
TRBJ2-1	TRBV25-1	CASSETGQTPFSVDEQFF
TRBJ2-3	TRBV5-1	CASRKDYRKDTQYF
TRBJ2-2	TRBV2	CASSERTGETGELFF
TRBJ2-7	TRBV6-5	CASSYSDRKSYEQYF
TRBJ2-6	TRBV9	CASSARIGTGISGANVLTF
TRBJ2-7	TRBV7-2	CASSLGAGTSYEQYF
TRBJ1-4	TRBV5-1	CASSLDATNEKLFF
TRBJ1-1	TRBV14	CASSQEQGITEAFF
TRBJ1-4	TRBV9	CASSVGGTNEKLFF
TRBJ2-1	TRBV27	CASSSHRGQEYNEQFF
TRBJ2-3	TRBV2	CASIEGRGDLGTQYF
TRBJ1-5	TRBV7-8	CASSSPEWGNQPQHF
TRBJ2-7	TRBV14	CASSQYRYEQYF
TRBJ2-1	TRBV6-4	CASSAGTGTYNEQFF